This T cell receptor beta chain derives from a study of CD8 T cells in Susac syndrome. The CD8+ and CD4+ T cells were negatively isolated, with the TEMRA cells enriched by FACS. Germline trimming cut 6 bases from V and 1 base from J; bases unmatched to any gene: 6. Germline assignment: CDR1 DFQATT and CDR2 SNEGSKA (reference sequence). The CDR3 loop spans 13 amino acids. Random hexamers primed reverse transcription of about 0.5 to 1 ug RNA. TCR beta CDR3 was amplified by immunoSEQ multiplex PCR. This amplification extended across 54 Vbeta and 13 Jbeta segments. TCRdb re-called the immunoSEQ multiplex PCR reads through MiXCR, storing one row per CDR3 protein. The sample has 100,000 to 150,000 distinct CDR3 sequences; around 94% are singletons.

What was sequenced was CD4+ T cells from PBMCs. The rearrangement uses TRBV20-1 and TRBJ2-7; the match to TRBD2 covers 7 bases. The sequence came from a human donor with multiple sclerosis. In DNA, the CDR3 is TGCAGTGCCCGACTAGCTGGTTCCTACGAGCAGTACTTC. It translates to CSARLAGSYEQYF.